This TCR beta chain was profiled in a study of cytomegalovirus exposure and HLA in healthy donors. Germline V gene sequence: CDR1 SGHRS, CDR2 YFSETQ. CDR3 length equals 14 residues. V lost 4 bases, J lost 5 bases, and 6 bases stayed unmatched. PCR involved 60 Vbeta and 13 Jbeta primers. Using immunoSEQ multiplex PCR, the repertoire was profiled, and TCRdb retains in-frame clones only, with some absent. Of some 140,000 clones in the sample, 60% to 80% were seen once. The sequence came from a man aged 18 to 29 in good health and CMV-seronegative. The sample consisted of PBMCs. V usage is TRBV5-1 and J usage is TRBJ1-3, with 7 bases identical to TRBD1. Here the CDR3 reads CASSPGDSRNTIYF. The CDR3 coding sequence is TGCGCCAGCAGCCCCGGGGACAGCCGAAACACCATATATTTT.